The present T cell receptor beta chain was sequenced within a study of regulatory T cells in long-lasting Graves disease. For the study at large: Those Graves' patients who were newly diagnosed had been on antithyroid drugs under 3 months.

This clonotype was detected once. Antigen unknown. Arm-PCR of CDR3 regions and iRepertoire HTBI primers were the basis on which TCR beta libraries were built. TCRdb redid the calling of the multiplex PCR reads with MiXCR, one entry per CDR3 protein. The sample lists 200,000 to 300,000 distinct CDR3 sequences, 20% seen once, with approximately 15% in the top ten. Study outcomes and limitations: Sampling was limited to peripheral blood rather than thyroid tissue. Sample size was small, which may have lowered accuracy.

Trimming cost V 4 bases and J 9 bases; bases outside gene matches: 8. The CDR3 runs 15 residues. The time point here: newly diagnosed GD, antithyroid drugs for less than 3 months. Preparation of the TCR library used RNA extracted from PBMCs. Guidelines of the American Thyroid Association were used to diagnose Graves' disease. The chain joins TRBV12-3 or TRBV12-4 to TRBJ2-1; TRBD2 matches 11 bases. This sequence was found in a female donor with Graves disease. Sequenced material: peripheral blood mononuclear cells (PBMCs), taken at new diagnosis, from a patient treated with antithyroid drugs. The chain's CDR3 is CASSSLAGGQGEQFF. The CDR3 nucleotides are TGTGCCAGCAGTTCCCTAGCGGGAGGCCAGGGTGAGCAGTTCTTC.